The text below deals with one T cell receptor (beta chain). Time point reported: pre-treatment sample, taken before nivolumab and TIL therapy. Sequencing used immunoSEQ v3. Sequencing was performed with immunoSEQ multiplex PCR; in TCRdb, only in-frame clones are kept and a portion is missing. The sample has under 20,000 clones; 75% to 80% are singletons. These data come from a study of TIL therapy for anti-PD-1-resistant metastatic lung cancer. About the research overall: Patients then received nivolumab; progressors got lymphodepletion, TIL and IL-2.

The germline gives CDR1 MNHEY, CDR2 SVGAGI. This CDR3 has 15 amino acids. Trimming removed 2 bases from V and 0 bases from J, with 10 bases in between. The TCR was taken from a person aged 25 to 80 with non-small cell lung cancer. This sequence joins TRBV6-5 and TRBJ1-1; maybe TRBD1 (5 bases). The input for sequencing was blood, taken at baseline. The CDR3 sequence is CASSYVGAMNTEAFF. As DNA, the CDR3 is TGTGCCAGCAGTTACGTCGGGGCCATGAACACTGAAGCTTTCTTT.